These 4 T cell receptor beta chains originate from one sample sequenced in a study of OX40 agonist ivuxolimab in advanced cancers. TCRdb's table, derived via immunoSEQ multiplex PCR, lists solely in-frame clones and lacks some. The sample shows around 67,000 clones, roughly 80% of them seen only once. The source was CD4+ or CD8+ T cells sorted from blood, collected in a trial of the OX40 agonist ivuxolimab. These receptors came from an adult with an advanced solid tumor such as melanoma, head and neck, liver or kidney cancer.

The rearrangement links TRBV7-9 to TRBJ1-1; D ambiguous. V was trimmed by 1 base and J by 6 bases, leaving 12 bases between them. CDR1 is SEHNR, CDR2 FQNEAQ, per germline (reference sequence). The CDR3 covers 14 residues. For the CDR3, the DNA is TGTGCCAGCAGCTTAGACTTTTCGGACCCTGAAGCTTTCTTT. Translating it yields CASSLDFSDPEAFF.

This chain joins TRBV2 and TRBJ2-3, with 7 bases identical to TRBD2. Germline-derived CDR1 and CDR2 are SNHLY and FYNNEI. This CDR3 has 14 residues. V lost 4 bases, J lost 5 bases, and 6 bases stayed unmatched. CDR3: CASSVRELLDTQYF. As DNA, the CDR3 is TGTGCCAGCAGTGTGCGGGAGTTATTAGATACGCAGTATTTT.

DNA for the CDR3: TGTGCCAGCAGCTTGGCCGTGGGGGGCGGCCGGCCAGAGACCCAGTACTTC. This codes for CASSLAVGGGRPETQYF. The chain has TRBV5-4 and TRBJ2-5, with D perhaps matching TRBD1 or TRBD2 (6 bases each). CDR1 SGHNT and CDR2 YYREEE come from the germline V gene (reference sequence). The V gene lost 0 bases and the J gene lost 4 bases, with 19 bases spanning the gap. This CDR3 region has 17 residues.

V is TRBV5-1 and J is TRBJ2-7; 7 bases match TRBD1. Germline CDR1 reads SGHRS; CDR2 reads YFSETQ. J lost 3 bases, V lost 1 base, and 13 bases had no gene match. The CDR3 sequence is 17 residues long. The CDR3 reads CASSLMTGFKSLYEQYF. The CDR3 coding sequence is TGCGCCAGCAGCTTGATGACAGGGTTTAAATCCCTCTACGAGCAGTACTTC.